The 21 T cell receptor beta chains below come from one sample, sequenced in a study of blood T cells in healthy people across ages. For the second PCR, which ran for roughly 6 to 11 cycles, a sample-barcoded 5' primer and a J-beta primer mix were used. Via MiXCR, TCRdb re-called the 5' RACE reads, giving one row per CDR3 protein. The sample consists of around 780,000 distinct CDR3 sequences, 25% to 30% of them appearing once. These data also formed part of another study, on T cells of mothers and their children.

Material: blood. These TCRs come from a boy between 5 and 17 years old in good health.

The CDR3 spells CSASVWKGQGQFF. The DNA for the CDR3 is TGCAGTGCTAGTGTTTGGAAAGGCCAGGGGCAGTTCTTC. The gene calls are TRBV20-1 and TRBJ2-5, with D possibly being TRBD1 (5 bases). The DNA matches TRBJ2-1 better at its end, which makes the J call doubtful. From germline, CDR1 is DFQATT and CDR2 SNEGSKA (reference sequence). The CDR3 is made up of 13 amino acids.

This clonotype was found a few times. The genes are TRBV7-9 and TRBJ1-3; maybe TRBD1 (6 bases). The germline V gene encodes CDR1 SEHNR and CDR2 FQNEAQ (reference sequence). The CDR3 has 17 amino acids. The V gene lost 1 base and the J gene lost 2 bases, with 15 bases spanning the gap. In nucleotides, the CDR3 is TGTGCCAGCAGCTTAGAATGGGGGGCCTGGGCTGGAAACACCATATATTTT. Its translation is CASSLEWGAWAGNTIYF. Full variable domain (rest looked up from reference TRBV7-9 and TRBJ1-3): DTGVSQNPRHKITKRGQNVTFRCDPISEHNRLYWYRQTLGQGPEFLTYFQNEAQLEKSRLLSDRFSAERPKGSFSTLEIQRTEQGDSAMYLCASSLEWGAWAGNTIYFGEGSWLTVV.

J is TRBJ1-2 and V is TRBV29-1; weak D call: TRBD1 (5 bases). Trimming stripped 5 bases from V and 2 bases from J, with 9 bases between. The CDR3 consists of 12 residues. Germline V gene sequence: CDR1 SQVTM, CDR2 ANQGSEA. The CDR3 spells CSVLTENYGYTF. CDR3 DNA: TGCAGCGTTCTGACAGAAAACTATGGCTACACCTTC.

This clonotype was counted between two and nine times. The chain employs TRBV4-1 and TRBJ2-5; D possibly matches TRBD1 or TRBD2 (5 bases each). This CDR3 region has 15 residues. The germline V and J ends were trimmed by 3 bases and 5 bases, with 16 bases remaining between them. Germline CDR1 MGHRA, CDR2 YSYEKL. CDR3 loop: CASSQDMGVGETQYF. CDR3 sequence (DNA): TGCGCCAGCAGCCAGGATATGGGGGTAGGGGAGACCCAGTACTTC.

The chain joins TRBV12-3 or TRBV12-4 to TRBJ1-1; TRBD1 is a possible D gene (5 bases). The CDR3 is made up of 15 amino acids. The V gene lost 4 bases and the J gene lost 1 base, with 13 bases spanning the gap. The CDR3 loop is CASSSQGGRNTEAFF. The CDR3 DNA reads as TGTGCCAGCAGTTCGCAGGGAGGAAGGAACACTGAAGCTTTCTTT.

This clonotype was recorded a few times. This rearrangement joins TRBV2 to TRBJ2-5, with TRBD2 matching 7 bases. This CDR3 region has 15 residues. The trim removed 5 bases at V and 5 bases at J, leaving 11 bases unmatched. Germline V CDR1 and CDR2: SNHLY, FYNNEI. As DNA, the CDR3 is TGTGCCAGCAGTAGTACTAGCGAGGGCGGGGAGACCCAGTACTTC. Protein: CASSSTSEGGETQYF.

The chain has TRBV5-5 and TRBJ2-3; D might be TRBD1 (5 bases). The CDR3 contains 17 residues. V was clipped by 3 bases and J by 2 bases, with 19 bases between them. Germline CDR1 and CDR2: SGHKS and YYEKEE (reference sequence). CDR3 DNA sequence: TGTGCCAGCAGCTCCGAACGACAGCGCACTCACACAGATACGCAGTATTTT. Translated, it gives CASSSERQRTHTDTQYF.

This clonotype has a count of ten or more. The chain is built from TRBV5-1 and TRBJ2-3; TRBD1 matches 7 bases. The length of the CDR3 is 14 residues. V trimming: 2 bases; J trimming: 4 bases; junction bases outside the gene matches: 4. CDR1 and CDR2 (germline): SGHRS, YFSETQ. The CDR3 here is CASSFTGVPDTQYF. DNA for the CDR3: TGCGCCAGCAGCTTTACAGGGGTCCCAGATACGCAGTATTTT.

This clonotype appeared many times. This chain joins TRBV4-1 and TRBJ1-2; D is uncertain. Germline V lookup: CDR1 MGHRA, CDR2 YSYEKL. The CDR3 is 16 amino acids. V lost 1 base and J 0 bases, leaving 12 bases between the germline ends. The CDR3 DNA is TGCGCCAGCAGCCAAGCTTCGCCCGAAGCTAACTATGGCTACACCTTC. Protein sequence: CASSQASPEANYGYTF.

There are a few counts of this clonotype. V and J are TRBV20-1 and TRBJ2-5, with 8 bases matching TRBD1. This CDR3 contains 14 residues. Trimming took 0 bases from V and 5 from J; bases not matched to a gene: 5. Germline V CDR1 and CDR2: DFQATT, SNEGSKA (reference sequence). CDR3 sequence: CSARDPRGPETQYF. In DNA form, the CDR3 reads TGCAGTGCTAGAGATCCCAGGGGGCCGGAGACCCAGTACTTC.

The chain couples TRBV6-2 or TRBV6-3 to TRBJ2-7; D possibly corresponds to TRBD1 (5 bases). The V end was cut by 8 bases, the J end by 6 bases, with 26 bases between. This CDR3 spans 16 amino acids. Germline CDR1 reads MNHEY; CDR2 reads SVGEGT. The CDR3 region has the DNA TGTGCCAGCCGTATAACAGGTAGGCCTTTGGAAGGCGAGCAGTACTTC. Amino acid sequence: CASRITGRPLEGEQYF.

This clonotype was counted between two and nine times. This chain links TRBV7-6 with TRBJ2-3; the D gene is possibly TRBD2 (6 bases). CDR3 length: 15 amino acids. Germline CDR1 reads SGHVS; CDR2 reads FNYEAQ. Trimming removed 6 bases from V and 0 bases from J, with 13 bases in between. Written as DNA, the CDR3 is TGTGCCAGCAGTGGGAGCGGGTCTAGCACAGATACGCAGTATTTT. It yields the protein CASSGSGSSTDTQYF. The full variable domain, its missing parts supplied by reference TRBV7-6 and TRBJ2-3, is GAGVSQSPRYKVTKRGQDVALRCDPISGHVSLYWYRQALGQGPEFLTYFNYEAQQDKSGLPNDRFSAERPEGSISTLTIQRTEQRDSAMYRCASSGSGSSTDTQYFGPGTRLTVL.

This rearrangement joins TRBV20-1 to TRBJ2-7, with 7 bases matching TRBD1. Germline CDR1 DFQATT, CDR2 SNEGSKA (reference sequence). Trimming removed 0 bases from V and 4 bases from J; junction bases left unmatched: 6. CDR3 length: 14 residues. CDR3 loop: CSARDLGRGYEQYF. The CDR3 DNA follows: TGCAGTGCTAGAGATCTCGGCAGGGGGTACGAGCAGTACTTC.

This chain links TRBV7-2 with TRBJ2-6; a weak D match, TRBD1 (5 bases). V shed 4 bases and J shed 1 base, with 17 bases lying between them. Germline V CDR1 and CDR2: SGHTA, FQGNSA. This CDR3 has 18 residues. The CDR3 loop reads CASSSTGRVGSGANVLTF. CDR3 DNA: TGTGCCAGCAGCTCCACCGGCAGGGTTGGTTCTGGGGCCAACGTCCTGACTTTC.

V and J are TRBV18 and TRBJ2-4, with unresolved D. Between the trimmed V and J ends, which lost 2 bases and 8 bases, there was a span of 10 bases. Germline loops: CDR1 KGHSH, CDR2 LQKENI. There are 13 residues in the CDR3. The CDR3 here is CASSPGPKDIQYF. The CDR3 DNA reads as TGTGCCAGCTCACCAGGTCCTAAGGACATTCAGTACTTC.

A few counts support this clonotype. The rearrangement links TRBV12-3 or TRBV12-4 to TRBJ2-5, with D unresolved. V was trimmed by 1 base and J by 4 bases, leaving 7 bases between them. This CDR3 contains 13 residues. The CDR3 loop reads CASSLEARETQYF. In nucleotides, the CDR3 is TGTGCCAGCAGTTTAGAAGCGAGAGAGACCCAGTACTTC.

This chain joins TRBV6-5 and TRBJ2-7, with 11 bases aligning to TRBD2. The CDR3 is made up of 15 amino acids. Trimming at V came to 6 bases and at J to 0 bases, leaving 4 bases not matched to a gene. Germline CDR1 MNHEY, CDR2 SVGAGI. In DNA, the CDR3 is TGTGCCAGCAGAACTAGCGGGGGAGGCTCCTACGAGCAGTACTTC. Translated: CASRTSGGGSYEQYF.

This clonotype was counted a few times. The rearrangement links TRBV21-1 to TRBJ2-4. TRBV21-1 counts as a pseudogene. CDR3 size: 16 residues. This CDR3 reads CASSKGWVFGKNIQYF. The CDR3 region has the DNA TGTGCCAGCAGCAAAGGATGGGTTTTTGGCAAAAACATTCAGTACTTC.

The gene calls are TRBV20-1 and TRBJ2-5; D call uncertain. Germline V gene lookup returns CDR1 DFQATT and CDR2 SNEGSKA (reference sequence). The length of the CDR3 is 12 residues. Trimming shortened V by 6 bases and J by 5 bases, and 13 bases separated the two germline ends. In DNA, the CDR3 is TGCAGTGCCCTTCAGGAGATCGAGACCCAGTACTTC. Translated, it gives CSALQEIETQYF.

This clonotype showed up just a few times. The chain couples TRBV20-1 to TRBJ2-4, with D unclear. This CDR3 has 14 residues. Germline V gene data show CDR1 as DFQATT and CDR2 as SNEGSKA (reference sequence). V shed 2 bases and J shed 1 base, with 9 bases lying between them. CDR3 nucleotide sequence: TGCAGTGCTAGAAGTCTGGTGGCCAAAAACATTCAGTACTTC. It codes for CSARSLVAKNIQYF.

The V call is TRBV6-1, the J call TRBJ1-2, with TRBD1 identical over 9 bases. After removal of 4 bases from V and 8 bases from J, the junction contained 8 bases not matched to a gene. Germline V gives CDR1 MNHNS, CDR2 SASEGT. The CDR3 loop spans 14 amino acids. This CDR3 reads CASSATGGAWGYTF. The CDR3 bases are TGTGCCAGCAGTGCTACAGGGGGCGCTTGGGGCTACACCTTC.